This entry lists 17 T cell receptor beta chains sequenced from one sample in a study of Graves' ophthalmopathy and Graves' hyperthyroidism. Researchers took RNA transcripts and amplified TCR beta CDR3 regions from them. RT-PCR in the first round used HTBI primers; a second-round multiplex PCR followed. TCRdb reprocessed the multiplex PCR reads via MiXCR and lists one record per CDR3 protein. Of just over 600,000 distinct CDR3 sequences in the sample, 22% were seen once. Specimen: peripheral blood. The receptors shown here come from a woman under 30 with stable Graves' hyperthyroidism. Some clones in this sample may be carry-over from other donors' samples.

This chain connects TRBV7-8 to TRBJ1-2; D is ambiguous. The germline CDR1 and CDR2 sequences are SGHVS and FQNEAQ. Trimming pared 1 base from V and 8 bases from J, leaving 11 bases between. The CDR3 is made up of 13 amino acids. The CDR3 DNA reads TGTGCCAGCAGCTTAGACGGCGTTTGGGGCTACACCTTC. This sequence encodes CASSLDGVWGYTF.

This clonotype occurred many times. V is TRBV11-2 and J is TRBJ2-7, with a tentative D call TRBD2 (5 bases). The CDR3 covers 17 residues. The V and J ends lost 5 bases and 1 base respectively, with 21 bases between them. The germline CDR1 and CDR2 sequences are SGHAT and FQNNGV. This CDR3 is CASSDPSAIGGSYEQYF. The CDR3 region has the DNA TGTGCCAGCAGCGATCCCTCGGCCATAGGCGGGTCCTACGAGCAGTACTTC.

In its sample, this clonotype was seen many times. This sequence joins TRBV29-1 and TRBJ1-2; D possibly corresponds to TRBD1 (5 bases). From germline, CDR1 is SQVTM and CDR2 ANQGSEA. This CDR3 is 12 amino acids long. Trimming left V 4 bases short and J 7 bases short, with 13 bases between. CDR3 nucleotides: TGCAGCGTTGTCTACAGGAAAGGTGGCTACACCTTC. Protein: CSVVYRKGGYTF.

This clonotype was counted ten times or more. The chain links TRBV6-1 to TRBJ1-5; the D is unclear. Germline-derived CDR1 and CDR2 are MNHNS and SASEGT. This CDR3 has 14 residues. Trimming stripped 3 bases from V and 0 bases from J, with 6 bases between. CDR3 coding DNA: TGTGCCAGCAGTGACCGAGATAGCAATCAGCCCCAGCATTTT. This sequence encodes CASSDRDSNQPQHF.

This clonotype was recorded only once. The chain employs TRBV27 and TRBJ2-7; D perhaps matches TRBD1 (6 bases). The CDR3 length is 13 residues. Germline V gene data show CDR1 as MNHEY and CDR2 as SMNVEV (reference sequence). Trimming removed 6 bases from V and 6 bases from J, with 15 bases in between. CDR3 sequence (DNA): TGTGCCAGCAGCTCCGGGACACCCTTCGAGCAGTACTTC. It specifies CASSSGTPFEQYF.

This clonotype was found a few times. The CDR3 coding sequence is TGTGCCAGCAGCCAAGAAAGGGGGAGCTACGAGCAGTACTTC. This codes for CASSQERGSYEQYF. The rearrangement links TRBV3-1 to TRBJ2-7, with D maybe TRBD1 (6 bases). The CDR3 has 14 residues. Germline V lookup: CDR1 LGHDT, CDR2 YNNKEL (reference sequence). The V and J ends lost 0 bases and 3 bases respectively, with 9 bases between them.

The sample holds many counts of this clonotype. DNA for the CDR3: TGTGCCAGCAGGCGCGGGACAGATAGAGTCAGTGAAGCTTTCTTT. Protein product: CASRRGTDRVSEAFF. V usage is TRBV12-3 or TRBV12-4 and J usage is TRBJ1-1, with 7 bases aligning to TRBD1. This CDR3 has 15 residues. V shed 6 bases, J shed 7 bases, and the junction held 14 bases outside the gene matches.

This clonotype was detected ten times or more. This chain links TRBV12-3 or TRBV12-4 with TRBJ2-7; 7 bases are a match to TRBD1. This CDR3 has 14 amino acids. V was pared by 2 bases and J by 4 bases, with 5 bases of the junction left unmatched. The CDR3 coding sequence is TGTGCCAGCAGTTTAATGGGACAGAGGTACGAGCAGTACTTC. The encoded protein is CASSLMGQRYEQYF.

This clonotype was recorded at least ten times. The chain uses TRBV15 and TRBJ2-5, with a tentative D call TRBD1 (5 bases). In germline, CDR1 is LNHNV, CDR2 YYDKDF (reference sequence). The CDR3 sequence is 14 residues long. V gave up 1 base and J gave up 1 base, with 7 bases separating them. CDR3: CATSRGQSQETQYF. The CDR3 nucleotides read TGTGCCACCAGCAGAGGACAGAGCCAAGAGACCCAGTACTTC.

This clonotype was detected ten times or more. This chain uses TRBV20-1 with TRBJ2-7; 12 bases fit TRBD2. CDR1 and CDR2 (germline): DFQATT, SNEGSKA (reference sequence). The CDR3 runs 15 residues. V trimming: 1 base; J trimming: 4 bases; junction bases outside the gene matches: 5. This CDR3 is CSARAWTSGAYEQYF. The DNA of the CDR3 is TGCAGTGCTAGAGCTTGGACTAGCGGGGCGTACGAGCAGTACTTC.

The chain uses TRBV30 and TRBJ1-6, with D possibly being TRBD1 (6 bases). V lost 4 bases and J lost 7, with 8 bases in between. Germline-derived CDR1 and CDR2 are GTSNPN and SVGIG (reference sequence). The length of the CDR3 is 12 residues. DNA for the CDR3: TGTGCCTGGAACACAGGGAATTCACCCCTCCACTTT. Its protein product is CAWNTGNSPLHF.

The rearrangement uses TRBV7-9 and TRBJ2-7; the match to TRBD2 covers 7 bases. The ends lost 5 bases at V and 7 bases at J; junction bases unmatched: 5. CDR3 length equals 12 residues. The germline CDR1 and CDR2 sequences are SEHNR and FQNEAQ (reference sequence). CDR3 coding DNA: TGTGCCAGCAGCACTAGCGTCGGTGAGCAGTACTTC. This gives the protein CASSTSVGEQYF.

There are many counts of this clonotype. CDR3 region: CASSLVSGTSSYEQYF. The CDR3 region has the DNA TGTGCCAGCAGCTTAGTCTCCGGGACTAGCTCCTACGAGCAGTACTTC. The genes are TRBV11-1 and TRBJ2-7, with TRBD2 matching over 8 bases. The CDR3 is 16 residues long. Germline V gives CDR1 SGHAT, CDR2 FQDESV (reference sequence). After removal of 1 base from V and 0 bases from J, the junction contained 5 bases not matched to a gene.

This clonotype was seen ten or more times. This rearrangement joins TRBV30 to TRBJ1-2, with D tentatively TRBD1 (5 bases). The CDR3 spans 14 residues. V lost 0 bases and J 8 bases, leaving 16 bases between the germline ends. Per germline, CDR1 GTSNPN and CDR2 SVGIG (reference sequence). The CDR3 sequence is CAWSVKGSGGGYTF. In nucleotides, the CDR3 is TGTGCCTGGAGTGTAAAGGGTAGCGGGGGGGGCTACACCTTC.

Of note for this clonotype: With a much larger clone just one base away, this may be a read error. The chain links TRBV6-4 to TRBJ1-6; 7 bases are shared with TRBD1. Per germline, CDR1 MRHNA and CDR2 SNTAGT. The CDR3 covers 15 residues. CDR3 residues: CASSYQTGRNSHLHF. The CDR3 bases are TGTGCCAGCAGTTACCAGACAGGGAGGAATTCACACCTCCACTTT.

The chain combines TRBV4-2 with TRBJ1-1; no reliable D call. The V gene lost 5 bases and the J gene lost 3 bases, with 13 bases spanning the gap. Germline lookup yields CDR1 LGHNA and CDR2 YNFKEQ. CDR3 length: 14 amino acids. The CDR3 loop is CASSYSTADTEAFF. The CDR3, as DNA: TGTGCCAGCAGCTATTCGACGGCCGACACTGAAGCTTTCTTT.

At least ten counts were recorded for this clonotype. This chain connects TRBV11-1 to TRBJ2-4; D is perhaps TRBD1 or TRBD2 (6 bases each). V was pared by 1 base and J by 3 bases, with 22 bases between. The CDR3 contains 19 residues. The germline gives CDR1 SGHAT, CDR2 FQDESV (reference sequence). CDR3 nucleotides: TGTGCCAGCAGCTTAGTCGTAATTTGGGGGGCTTTGGGCAAAAACATTCAGTACTTC. Protein product: CASSLVVIWGALGKNIQYF.